The entry below describes one T cell receptor beta chain. What it binds is not known. Clones were sequenced by immunoSEQ multiplex PCR, and TCRdb holds only the in-frame ones, with some missing. The table records under 6,500 clones, 85% to 90% of them present only once. Trimming at V came to 0 bases and at J to 3 bases, leaving 6 bases not matched to a gene. CDR3 length equals 16 residues. The germline CDR1 and CDR2 sequences are SGHNT and YYREEE (reference sequence). These data come from a study of T cell repertoires in ileal Crohn's disease. At the level of the study: Median disease duration was roughly 8.5 years; less than 45% smoked at surgery. Study results and caveats: High-frequency clones were more common in sorted CD8 than CD4 cells.

The sorted cells were lamina propria lymphocytes from surgical specimens, first isolated by density gradient. The chain is built from TRBV5-4 and TRBJ2-1; 7 bases match TRBD1. The specimen was CD4+ T cells from ileum. The receptor comes from an adult with Crohn's disease. Some clones in this sample may be carry-over from other donors' samples. CDR3 nucleotides: TGTGCCAGCAGCTTGGCCTCGGGACAGCACTACAATGAGCAGTTCTTC. Translated, it gives CASSLASGQHYNEQFF.